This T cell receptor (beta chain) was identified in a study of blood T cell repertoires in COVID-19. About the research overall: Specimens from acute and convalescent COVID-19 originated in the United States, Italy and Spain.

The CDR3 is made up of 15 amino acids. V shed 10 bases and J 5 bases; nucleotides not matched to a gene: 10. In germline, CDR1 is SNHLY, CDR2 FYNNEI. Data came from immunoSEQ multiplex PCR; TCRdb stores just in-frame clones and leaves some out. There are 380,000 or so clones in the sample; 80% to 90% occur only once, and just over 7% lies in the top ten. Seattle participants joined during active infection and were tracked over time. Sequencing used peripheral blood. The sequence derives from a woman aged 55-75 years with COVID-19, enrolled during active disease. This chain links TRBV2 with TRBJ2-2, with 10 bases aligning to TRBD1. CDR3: CATLTGGRGTGELFF. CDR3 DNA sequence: TGTGCCACCCTGACAGGGGGCAGGGGAACCGGGGAGCTGTTTTTT.